This T cell receptor (beta chain) is from a study of blood T cell repertoires in COVID-19. Per the original methods: Amplification from reference gene primers served as the basis for estimated nucleated cell counts. TCRdb's copy holds only in-frame clones and misses some; the assay was immunoSEQ multiplex PCR. For V, J and clone size, that table is used; D and trimming come from the DNA. Among 120,000 or so clones, 79% were seen once, and the ten largest hold under 45%. The J segment lost 6 bases and the V segment lost 5 bases, leaving 11 bases of the junction unmatched. The germline V gene has CDR1 KGHSH and CDR2 LQKENI. The CDR3 has 15 residues.

The sample comprised peripheral blood. The clonotype was recovered from a man aged 35 to 55 with active or convalescent COVID-19. This chain uses TRBV18 with TRBJ1-2; 8 bases map to TRBD1. CDR3 sequence: CASSNGQGAVDGYTF. CDR3 DNA sequence: TGTGCCAGCTCAAACGGACAGGGCGCGGTGGATGGCTACACCTTC.